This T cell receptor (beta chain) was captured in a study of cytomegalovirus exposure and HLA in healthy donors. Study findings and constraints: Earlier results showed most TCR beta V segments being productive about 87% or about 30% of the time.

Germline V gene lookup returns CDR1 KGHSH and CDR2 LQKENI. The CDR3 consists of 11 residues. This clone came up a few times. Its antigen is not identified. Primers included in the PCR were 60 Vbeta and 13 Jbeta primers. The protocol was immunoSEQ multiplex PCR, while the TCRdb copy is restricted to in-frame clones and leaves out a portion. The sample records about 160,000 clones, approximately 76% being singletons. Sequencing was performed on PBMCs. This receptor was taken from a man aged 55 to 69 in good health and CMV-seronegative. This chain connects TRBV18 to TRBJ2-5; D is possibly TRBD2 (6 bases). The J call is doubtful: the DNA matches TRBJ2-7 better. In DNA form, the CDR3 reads TGTGCCAGCGAAGGCGGGGACGAGCAGTACTTC. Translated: CASEGGDEQYF.